A single sample is the source of the 6 T cell receptor beta chains below, sequenced in a study of blood T cell repertoires in COVID-19. Produced via immunoSEQ multiplex PCR; TCRdb's table is partial and in-frame only. The data show some 260,000 clones, about 91% seen once. Specimen: peripheral blood. Receptor source: a woman between 25 and 40 years old with COVID-19, enrolled during active disease.

This chain links TRBV7-2 with TRBJ1-6, with 7 bases aligning to TRBD1. Germline V CDR1 and CDR2: SGHTA, FQGNSA. J was trimmed by 9 bases and V by 2 bases; bases with no gene match: 7. This CDR3 comprises 15 residues. The CDR3 coding sequence is TGTGCCAGCAGCTTACAAGTACAGGGGACTTCACCCCTCCACTTT. Translating it yields CASSLQVQGTSPLHF. Looking up the rest from reference TRBV7-2 and TRBJ1-6 gives the full variable domain: GAGVSQSPSNKVTEKGKDVELRCDPISGHTALYWYRQSLGQGLEFLIYFQGNSAPDKSGLPSDRFSAERTGGSVSTLTIQRTQQEDSAVYLCASSLQVQGTSPLHFGNGTRLTVT.

This chain connects TRBV9 to TRBJ2-3, with D hard to call. Trimming pared 3 bases from V and 6 bases from J, leaving 8 bases between. Germline values: CDR1 SGDLS, CDR2 YYNGEE. The CDR3 is 12 amino acids. CDR3 coding DNA: TGTGCCAGCAGCGGGAGTGCGGATACGCAGTATTTT. Its translation is CASSGSADTQYF.

The V gene is TRBV19, the J gene TRBJ2-2; D is perhaps TRBD1 (5 bases). The length of the CDR3 is 13 residues. V gave up 8 bases and J gave up 4 bases, with 11 bases separating them. Germline loops: CDR1 LNHDA, CDR2 SQIVND (reference sequence). CDR3 residues: CASAQGITGELFF. As DNA, the CDR3 is TGTGCCAGTGCGCAGGGAATCACCGGGGAGCTGTTTTTT.

The chain couples TRBV5-1 to TRBJ2-1; 12 bases are shared with TRBD2. CDR1 and CDR2 from the germline V gene are SGHRS and YFSETQ. After removal of 2 bases from V and 7 bases from J, the junction contained 13 bases not matched to a gene. This CDR3 contains 18 residues. The chain's CDR3 is CASSFYSTGLAGANEQFF. CDR3 DNA sequence: TGCGCCAGCAGCTTCTATTCTACGGGACTAGCGGGCGCAAATGAGCAGTTCTTC.

The J gene is TRBJ2-7, the V gene TRBV18; 11 nucleotides line up with TRBD2. The CDR3 consists of 16 residues. Trimming cost V 1 base and J 4 bases; bases outside gene matches: 6. Germline V gene lookup returns CDR1 KGHSH and CDR2 LQKENI. This chain's CDR3 is CASSPQGTSGGYEQYF. The CDR3 DNA sequence: TGTGCCAGCTCACCACAAGGGACTAGCGGTGGGTACGAGCAGTACTTC.

The chain uses TRBV11-2 and TRBJ1-6, with D perhaps matching TRBD1 (5 bases). The CDR3 totals 16 residues. With 2 bases removed from V and 6 bases from J, the gap between germline ends came to 14 bases. CDR1 and CDR2 (germline): SGHAT, FQNNGV. The CDR3 loop is CASSLPGGGSNSPLHF. DNA for the CDR3: TGTGCCAGCAGCTTACCGGGGGGTGGCAGTAATTCACCCCTCCACTTT. The full variable domain, completed using reference TRBV11-2 and TRBJ1-6, is EAGVAQSPRYKIIEKRQSVAFWCNPISGHATLYWYQQILGQGPKLLIQFQNNGVVDDSQLPKDRFSAERLKGVDSTLKIQPAKLEDSAVYLCASSLPGGGSNSPLHFGNGTRLTVT.